This T cell receptor beta chain was found in a study of cytomegalovirus exposure and HLA in healthy donors. Broader study findings: Indistinguishable V segments such as TRBV6-2 and TRBV6-3 were excluded. In a later analysis, DRB1 alleles had the most associated TCRs; HLA-C alleles the fewest.

V dropped 2 bases and J dropped 4; count of bases not matched to a gene: 1. The CDR3 totals 13 residues. Germline loops: CDR1 SGHRS, CDR2 YFSETQ. A note on this clone: Its specificity is not known. Other nucleotide sequences in the sample specify the same CDR3.

60 Vbeta and 13 Jbeta primers were used in PCR. Only in-frame clones appear in the TCRdb table, and some are missing; sequencing was by immunoSEQ multiplex PCR. The repertoire holds under 150,000 clones, with approximately 83% as singletons. The specimen was PBMCs. This sequence joins TRBV5-1 and TRBJ2-7, with 9 nucleotides matching TRBD1. The TCR originated in a girl aged 2-10 years in good health and CMV-seronegative. CDR3 residues: CASSFDRGYEQYF. The DNA for the CDR3 is TGCGCCAGCAGCTTTGACAGGGGGTACGAGCAGTACTTC. The full variable domain, in which reference TRBV5-1 and TRBJ2-7 provide the parts outside the CDR3, is KAGVTQTPRYLIKTRGQQVTLSCSPISGHRSVSWYQQTPGQGLQFLFEYFSETQRNKGNFPGRFSGRQFSNSRSEMNVSTLELGDSALYLCASSFDRGYEQYFGPGTRLTVT.